These 16 T cell receptor beta chains were sequenced from one sample in a study of blood T cell repertoires in COVID-19. Measured with immunoSEQ multiplex PCR; TCRdb has only the in-frame clones, and not every one. The table has more than 100,000 clones, about 89% seen once. The sequenced sample consisted of peripheral blood. These receptor sequences come from a man aged 50-60 years with active or convalescent COVID-19.

The chain links TRBV9 to TRBJ2-3; D is uncertain. Germline lookup yields CDR1 SGDLS and CDR2 YYNGEE. Trimming stripped 1 base from V and 2 bases from J, with 5 bases between. The CDR3 is 13 residues long. Here the CDR3 DNA reads TGTGCCAGCAGCGTACGGTACACAGATACGCAGTATTTT. Its translation is CASSVRYTDTQYF.

The J gene is TRBJ2-1, the V gene TRBV19, with 9 bases identical to TRBD2. There are 15 residues in the CDR3. Germline V gene lookup returns CDR1 LNHDA and CDR2 SQIVND (reference sequence). J gave up 8 bases and V 1 base, and 6 bases lay outside the gene matches. The CDR3 nucleotides are TGTGCCAGTAGTATAGGGGGCGGGAGGGCCCATGAGCAGTTCTTC. This sequence encodes CASSIGGGRAHEQFF.

The chain recombines TRBV7-7 with TRBJ1-3; D uncertain. CDR3 length: 13 amino acids. Trimming cost V 1 base and J 4 bases, with 5 bases left between them. Germline-derived CDR1 and CDR2 are SSHAT and FNYEAQ (reference sequence). Here the CDR3 reads CASSLDRGNTIYF. In DNA, the CDR3 is TGTGCCAGCAGCTTAGATCGGGGAAACACCATATATTTT.

J is TRBJ2-1 and V is TRBV7-6; D perhaps matches TRBD2 (6 bases). Germline assignment: CDR1 SGHVS and CDR2 FNYEAQ. With 2 bases removed from V and 5 bases from J, the gap between germline ends came to 13 bases. This CDR3 has 15 residues. The CDR3 is CASSLRRVGDNEQFF. The CDR3 DNA sequence: TGTGCCAGCAGCTTAAGGAGGGTTGGGGACAATGAGCAGTTCTTC.

The chain is built from TRBV5-5 and TRBJ1-5; 7 bases agree with TRBD1. The germline CDR1 and CDR2 sequences are SGHKS and YYEKEE (reference sequence). The junction had 9 bases not matched to a gene; V was cut back by 4 bases and J by 5 bases. The CDR3 loop spans 15 amino acids. CDR3 region: CASSLDRVGYQPQHF. The CDR3, as DNA: TGTGCCAGCAGCCTAGACAGGGTGGGATATCAGCCCCAGCATTTT.

The chain has TRBV28 and TRBJ1-5; possible D gene TRBD1, 6 bases. Germline values: CDR1 MDHEN, CDR2 SYDVKM. V lost 5 bases to trimming and J lost 2 bases, with 19 bases between them. The CDR3 has 17 amino acids. CDR3 residues: CASSRDGGGGGNQPQHF. The CDR3 DNA follows: TGTGCCAGCAGTCGGGATGGGGGAGGGGGTGGCAATCAGCCCCAGCATTTT.

This clone appeared a single time. The chain has TRBV28 and TRBJ2-3; 9 bases line up with TRBD2. Germline CDR1 is MDHEN and CDR2 is SYDVKM. This CDR3 contains 16 residues. V lost 3 bases, J lost 2 bases, and 6 bases stayed unmatched. The CDR3 here is CASSLGLALPTDTQYF. The CDR3 DNA is TGTGCCAGCAGTTTGGGACTAGCTCTGCCCACAGATACGCAGTATTTT.

This chain connects TRBV6-2 or TRBV6-3 to TRBJ1-5; no definite D call. The germline CDR1 and CDR2 sequences are MNHEY and SVGEGT. The CDR3 loop spans 13 amino acids. V lost 6 bases and J 1 base, leaving 7 bases between the germline ends. The CDR3 is CASSQLSNQPQHF. The CDR3 nucleotides are TGTGCCAGCAGCCAATTAAGCAATCAGCCCCAGCATTTT.

This chain links TRBV7-2 with TRBJ2-5; 8 nucleotides align to TRBD2. The CDR3 runs to 15 residues. Germline CDR1 SGHTA, CDR2 FQGNSA. Germline trimming cut 5 bases from V and 1 base from J; bases unmatched to any gene: 6. CDR3 sequence: CASSPLSGGQETQYF. In DNA form, the CDR3 reads TGTGCCAGCAGCCCCCTGAGCGGGGGCCAAGAGACCCAGTACTTC. The variable domain in full, completed from reference TRBV7-2 and TRBJ2-5, reads GAGVSQSPSNKVTEKGKDVELRCDPISGHTALYWYRQSLGQGLEFLIYFQGNSAPDKSGLPSDRFSAERTGGSVSTLTIQRTQQEDSAVYLCASSPLSGGQETQYFGPGTRLLVL.

The rearrangement uses TRBV11-3 and TRBJ2-5; D might be TRBD2 (6 bases). CDR3 size: 14 residues. The germline V and J ends were trimmed by 5 bases and 1 base, with 11 bases remaining between them. The V gene's germline CDR1 is SGHNT and CDR2 YENEEA. CDR3 in DNA: TGTGCCAGCAGCCCGCGGGACGGCCAAGAGACCCAGTACTTC. Translation: CASSPRDGQETQYF.

With regard to this clone: The junction departs from germline at one end; a sequencing error may be responsible. The chain uses TRBV5-1 and TRBJ2-7; tentatively, D is TRBD2 (6 bases). The CDR3 is 15 residues long. Germline V lookup: CDR1 SGHRS, CDR2 YFSETQ. CDR3 sequence (DNA): TGCGCCAGCAGCTTGATGGGGGGTCGCTCCAACGAGCAGTACTTC. Translating it yields CASSLMGGRSNEQYF. The full variable domain, completed using reference TRBV5-1 and TRBJ2-7, is KAGVTQTPRYLIKTRGQQVTLSCSPISGHRSVSWYQQTPGQGLQFLFEYFSETQRNKGNFPGRFSGRQFSNSRSEMNVSTLELGDSALYLCASSLMGGRSNEQYFGPGTRLTVT.

V is TRBV29-1 and J is TRBJ2-1; no clear D gene. Trimming stripped 4 bases from V and 5 bases from J, with 15 bases between. This CDR3 spans 14 amino acids. Per the germline V gene, CDR1 is SQVTM and CDR2 is ANQGSEA. The CDR3 DNA follows: TGCAGCGTTGTTTTTCCGGAGAAGCACAATGAGCAGTTCTTC. Translated, it gives CSVVFPEKHNEQFF.

The CDR3 is CATSDYEGLGNQETQYF. In DNA, the CDR3 is TGTGCCACCAGTGATTATGAGGGTCTCGGAAACCAAGAGACCCAGTACTTC. V gene TRBV24-1 combines with J gene TRBJ2-5, with TRBD2 as a possible D gene (5 bases). Germline V gene sequence: CDR1 KGHDR, CDR2 SFDVKD. This CDR3 region has 17 residues. V dropped 2 bases and J dropped 0 bases, with 15 bases sitting between them.

In DNA form, the CDR3 reads TGTGCCAGCAGCTCCGGACAGGGGGACTACAATGAGCAGTTCTTC. Its protein is CASSSGQGDYNEQFF. The V and J genes are TRBV7-9 and TRBJ2-1, with 10 bases that match TRBD1. The CDR3 contains 15 residues. Trimming took 4 bases from V and 3 from J; bases not matched to a gene: 3. Germline CDR1 SEHNR, CDR2 FQNEAQ (reference sequence). The whole variable domain, filled in from reference TRBV7-9 and TRBJ2-1, reads DTGVSQNPRHKITKRGQNVTFRCDPISEHNRLYWYRQTLGQGPEFLTYFQNEAQLEKSRLLSDRFSAERPKGSFSTLEIQRTEQGDSAMYLCASSSGQGDYNEQFFGPGTRLTVL.

J is TRBJ2-5 and V is TRBV28; TRBD1 matches 8 bases. CDR1 is MDHEN, CDR2 SYDVKM, per germline. The CDR3 runs 16 residues. V lost 4 bases and J lost 5; bases outside the gene matches: 12. As DNA, the CDR3 is TGTGCCAGCAGTTCCTCCCGGGACAGGATCGGGGAGACCCAGTACTTC. Translation gives CASSSSRDRIGETQYF. The variable domain in full, with the rest retrieved from reference TRBV28 and TRBJ2-5, is DVKVTQSSRYLVKRTGEKVFLECVQDMDHENMFWYRQDPGLGLRLIYFSYDVKMKEKGDIPEGYSVSREKKERFSLILESASTNQTSMYLCASSSSRDRIGETQYFGPGTRLLVL.

The J gene is TRBJ1-5, the V gene TRBV7-2, with D perhaps TRBD1 (6 bases). This CDR3 region has 15 residues. V gave up 1 base and J gave up 5 bases, with 12 bases separating them. Germline V gives CDR1 SGHTA, CDR2 FQGNSA. This chain's CDR3 is CASSLDPGADQPQHF. The CDR3 region has the DNA TGTGCCAGCAGCTTAGATCCAGGGGCCGATCAGCCCCAGCATTTT.